This passage covers 9 T cell receptor beta chains from one sample sequenced in a study of blood T cell repertoires in COVID-19. Sequencing was performed with immunoSEQ multiplex PCR; in TCRdb, only in-frame clones are kept and a portion is missing. The sample consists of roughly 60,000 clones, 80% to 90% of them appearing once. The specimen sequenced was peripheral blood. All receptors derive from a woman aged 55 to 70 with acute or convalescent COVID-19.

The V gene is TRBV7-9, the J gene TRBJ2-2; D is perhaps TRBD1 (6 bases). In germline, CDR1 is SEHNR, CDR2 FQNEAQ (reference sequence). Trimming left V 5 bases short and J 7 bases short, with 11 bases between. This CDR3 contains 13 residues. The CDR3 sequence is CASSRKTGGELFF. The CDR3 nucleotides read TGTGCCAGCAGCCGGAAGACAGGCGGGGAGCTGTTTTTT.

This clone showed up just once. The rearrangement uses TRBV10-3 and TRBJ1-1, with 8 nucleotides matching TRBD1. The CDR3 is made up of 12 amino acids. V shed 8 bases, J shed 7 bases, and the junction held 6 bases outside the gene matches. CDR1 is ENHRY and CDR2 is SYGVKD in the germline V gene. The CDR3 sequence: CAIDRGMGEAFF. The CDR3 DNA follows: TGTGCCATCGACAGGGGTATGGGTGAAGCTTTCTTT.

V usage is TRBV6-6 and J usage is TRBJ1-3, with TRBD1 matching over 7 bases. The CDR3 is 17 residues long. Germline V gene sequence: CDR1 MNHNY, CDR2 SVGAGI (reference sequence). V gave up 5 bases and J gave up 4 bases; unmatched junction bases: 14. CDR3 sequence: CASSPAPGQRHGNTIYF. The CDR3 DNA follows: TGTGCCAGCAGTCCCGCCCCGGGACAGAGACACGGAAACACCATATATTTT.

The chain has TRBV19 and TRBJ1-1; 9 bases fit TRBD1. Germline lookup yields CDR1 LNHDA and CDR2 SQIVND (reference sequence). V was pared by 6 bases and J by 4 bases, with 6 bases of the junction left unmatched. The CDR3 is 14 residues long. For the CDR3, the DNA is TGTGCCAGTAGCCCAGACAGGGGGACCACTGAAGCTTTCTTT. It yields the protein CASSPDRGTTEAFF. The full variable domain, with the rest looked up from reference TRBV19 and TRBJ1-1, is DGGITQSPKYLFRKEGQNVTLSCEQNLNHDAMYWYRQDPGQGLRLIYYSQIVNDFQKGDIAEGYSVSREKKESFPLTVTSAQKNPTAFYLCASSPDRGTTEAFFGQGTRLTVV.

The rearrangement links TRBV9 to TRBJ2-3, with a weak D call TRBD2 (6 bases). The CDR3 loop spans 15 amino acids. Germline values: CDR1 SGDLS, CDR2 YYNGEE. The V gene lost 4 bases and the J gene lost 0 bases, with 12 bases spanning the gap. The DNA of the CDR3 is TGTGCCAGCAGCCCGATCGGGACTAGCACAGATACGCAGTATTTT. Residues: CASSPIGTSTDTQYF.

The chain recombines TRBV19 with TRBJ1-5, with TRBD1 matching 9 bases. CDR1 is LNHDA and CDR2 is SQIVND in the germline V gene (reference sequence). This CDR3 comprises 16 residues. Trimming took 3 bases from V and 7 from J; bases not matched to a gene: 10. CDR3 bases: TGTGCCAGTAGTATGCCACCGGGACAGGGTGACCAGCCCCAGCATTTT. Amino acids: CASSMPPGQGDQPQHF.

The V and J genes are TRBV5-4 and TRBJ2-1; 12 bases are shared with TRBD2. Germline trimming cut 6 bases from V and 9 bases from J; bases unmatched to any gene: 7. Germline V gives CDR1 SGHNT, CDR2 YYREEE (reference sequence). The CDR3 runs to 14 residues. The CDR3: CASTLAGGISEQFF. The CDR3 region has the DNA TGTGCCAGCACCCTAGCGGGGGGGATAAGTGAGCAGTTCTTC.

V is TRBV6-1 and J is TRBJ1-1; D possibly corresponds to TRBD1 (6 bases). The germline V gene has CDR1 MNHNS and CDR2 SASEGT. The CDR3 is 13 amino acids. V was clipped by 3 bases and J by 7 bases, with 12 bases between them. CDR3 protein: CASSERGAVEAFF. CDR3 coding DNA: TGTGCCAGCAGTGAGCGGGGGGCGGTTGAAGCTTTCTTT.

This chain joins TRBV6-6 and TRBJ1-2; TRBD1 matches at 10 bases. This CDR3 region has 13 residues. Germline trimming cut 6 bases from V and 7 bases from J; bases unmatched to any gene: 5. Germline loops: CDR1 MNHNY, CDR2 SVGAGI (reference sequence). CDR3 DNA: TGTGCCAGCAGAAGAGACAGGGGGCCTGGCTACACCTTC. Its translation: CASRRDRGPGYTF.